Below are 4 T cell receptor beta chains sequenced from a single sample in a study of blood T cell repertoires in COVID-19 (TCRdb year 2020). Library generation was performed with the immunoSEQ multiplex PCR assay. This immuneACCESS table, as held by TCRdb, lists in-frame sequences with V and J called but not all clones. Of the missing ones, under half trace to an unresolved V gene in checked studies; the others have no known cause. The sample profile shows 200,000 to 300,000 clones; about 82% of them were found once. Of the sample, 6% to 7% falls within the top ten clones. Sequences were obtained from peripheral blood. The source of these receptors is a woman aged 55-70 years with active or convalescent COVID-19.

The chain employs TRBV20-1 and TRBJ2-7; D possibly corresponds to TRBD1 (6 bases). The germline V gene has CDR1 DFQATT and CDR2 SNEGSKA (reference sequence). CDR3 length: 13 residues. V was clipped by 3 bases and J by 4 bases, with 13 bases between them. As DNA, the CDR3 is TGCAGTGCTAGTCAGGGGCAGGCTTACGAGCAGTACTTC. This translates into CSASQGQAYEQYF.

This clone was counted only a few times. The V gene is TRBV10-2, the J gene TRBJ1-1; no definite D call. There are 13 residues in the CDR3. From germline, CDR1 is WSHSY and CDR2 SAAADI. V was pared by 8 bases and J by 1 base, with 11 bases between. This CDR3 reads CASLQAGNTEAFF. CDR3 coding DNA: TGCGCCAGCCTCCAGGCAGGGAACACTGAAGCTTTCTTT.

This clone has a handful of counts. This sequence joins TRBV10-1 and TRBJ2-2; 11 bases fit TRBD2. The CDR3 runs 14 residues. Trimming at V came to 9 bases and at J to 5 bases, leaving 5 bases not matched to a gene. CDR1 and CDR2 (germline): WNHNN, SYGVQD (reference sequence). The chain's CDR3 is CARPGLAVTGELFF. The CDR3, as DNA: TGCGCCAGACCGGGACTAGCGGTTACCGGGGAGCTGTTTTTT.

V and J are TRBV7-9 and TRBJ2-5, with 7 bases fitting TRBD1. The CDR3 covers 14 residues. The germline CDR1 and CDR2 sequences are SEHNR and FQNEAQ (reference sequence). V shed 8 bases and J 5 bases; nucleotides not matched to a gene: 11. This CDR3 reads CASGVGTAQETQYF. In DNA, the CDR3 is TGTGCCAGCGGAGTGGGGACAGCTCAGGAGACCCAGTACTTC.